This TCR beta chain was observed in a study of blood T cell repertoires in COVID-19. In the original workflow: Amplifying reference gene primers gave estimates of nucleated cell counts. The repertoire was sequenced with immunoSEQ multiplex PCR; TCRdb's copy has only in-frame clones and lacks some. V and J calls and clone size are as listed in that table; D and trimming were resolved from the DNA. The sample holds a few hundred thousand clones; roughly 91% are singletons and the top ten take approximately 9%. CDR3 length: 13 amino acids. The germline V gene has CDR1 SQVTM and CDR2 ANQGSEA. V was pared by 4 bases and J by 6 bases, with 13 bases between.

This chain joins TRBV29-1 and TRBJ2-1, with a possible D match to TRBD2 (6 bases). The receptor comes from a man between 35 and 55 years old who had recovered from COVID-19. The material sequenced was PBMCs or T cells enriched from blood (not recorded which). The CDR3 reads CSVGTTILNEQFF. Written as DNA, the CDR3 is TGCAGCGTTGGGACTACAATTCTCAATGAGCAGTTCTTC.